Shown below are 7 T cell receptor beta chains from a single sample sequenced in a study of T cell responses to AZD1222 COVID-19 vaccine. The table came from immunoSEQ multiplex PCR; TCRdb's copy has only in-frame clones and leaves some out. The data hold around 150,000 clones, with around nine tenths observed a single time. Source: peripheral blood, taken on day 0 of AZD1222 vaccination. The receptor source for this set is an adult in good health.

V and J are TRBV24-1 and TRBJ2-2; TRBD2 is a possible D gene (5 bases). This CDR3 region has 13 residues. V was clipped by 10 bases and J by 4 bases, with 12 bases between them. Germline lookup yields CDR1 KGHDR and CDR2 SFDVKD. The CDR3 reads CATRGGSTGELFF. The CDR3 DNA is TGTGCCACACGAGGAGGTAGCACCGGGGAGCTGTTTTTT.

This clone has only one observation. The V gene is TRBV2, the J gene TRBJ2-1, with a possible D match to TRBD2 (5 bases). Per the germline V gene, CDR1 is SNHLY and CDR2 is FYNNEI. This CDR3 is 13 amino acids long. V was shortened by 2 bases and J by 6 bases, with 8 bases between the two germline ends. CDR3 DNA: TGTGCCAGCAGTGAATTAGGGAGCAATGAGCAGTTCTTC. It specifies CASSELGSNEQFF.

This sequence joins TRBV7-2 and TRBJ2-7; D call uncertain. This CDR3 contains 14 residues. From germline, CDR1 is SGHTA and CDR2 FQGNSA. V was pared by 7 bases and J by 1 base, with 14 bases between. Written as DNA, the CDR3 is TGTGCCAGCACCGCCCGCACGACATCCTACGAGCAGTACTTC. Translation gives CASTARTTSYEQYF.

The V gene is TRBV7-2, the J gene TRBJ2-4, with TRBD1 identical over 7 bases. Trimming cost V 6 bases and J 8 bases; bases outside gene matches: 7. Germline lookup yields CDR1 SGHTA and CDR2 FQGNSA. The CDR3 has 13 amino acids. The chain's CDR3 is CASSHNRGYIQYF. The CDR3 DNA follows: TGTGCCAGCAGTCATAACAGGGGTTACATTCAGTACTTC.

The chain employs TRBV9 and TRBJ2-2, with no clear D. The ends were cut back, 0 bases at V and 4 bases at J, with 7 bases in the middle. This CDR3 comprises 14 residues. The germline V gene encodes CDR1 SGDLS and CDR2 YYNGEE. The CDR3 nucleotides read TGTGCCAGCAGCGTAGGGCTATTCACCGGGGAGCTGTTTTTT. This translates into CASSVGLFTGELFF.

V is TRBV6-2 or TRBV6-3 and J is TRBJ2-3; TRBD2 aligns across 12 bases. Germline V gene sequence: CDR1 MNHEY, CDR2 SVGEGT. The CDR3 has 16 amino acids. Trimming removed 4 bases from V and 3 bases from J; junction bases left unmatched: 5. CDR3 protein: CASSSGLAGWTDTQYF. CDR3 nucleotides: TGTGCCAGCAGTTCCGGACTAGCGGGATGGACAGATACGCAGTATTTT.

This clone was counted between two and nine times. J is TRBJ2-5 and V is TRBV7-2; 9 nucleotides align to TRBD1. CDR1 is SGHTA and CDR2 is FQGNSA in the germline V gene. The CDR3 sequence is 15 residues long. Losses at the gene ends were 4 bases for V and 5 bases for J; bases not matched to a gene: 8. CDR3 DNA sequence: TGTGCCAGCAGCTCAAGTACAGGGGGCTGGGAGACCCAGTACTTC. Translated, it gives CASSSSTGGWETQYF.